The 14 T cell receptor beta chains reported below all come from one sample, sequenced in a study of T cell changes during pregnancy in multiple sclerosis. Data came from immunoSEQ multiplex PCR; TCRdb stores just in-frame clones and leaves some out. This table has roughly 53,000 clones, around 94% appearing once. Source: CD4+ T cells from peripheral blood mononuclear cells, taken in the third trimester of pregnancy. The receptors stem from a female donor with multiple sclerosis, enrolled in a pregnancy study.

The chain couples TRBV7-6 to TRBJ1-4; the D is unclear. Trimming shortened V by 0 bases and J by 8 bases, and 16 bases separated the two germline ends. Germline CDR1 SGHVS, CDR2 FNYEAQ. This CDR3 region has 16 residues. The CDR3 DNA sequence: TGTGCCAGCAGCTTAGCGGGCGGGCTAGATGGGGAAAAACTGTTTTTT. Protein sequence: CASSLAGGLDGEKLFF.

V gene TRBV7-9 combines with J gene TRBJ1-1; D possibly corresponds to TRBD1 (5 bases). With 6 bases removed from V and 4 bases from J, the gap between germline ends came to 9 bases. CDR3 size: 12 residues. Per germline, CDR1 SEHNR and CDR2 FQNEAQ (reference sequence). DNA of the CDR3: TGTGCCAGCAGTTTTGACAGCACTGAAGCTTTCTTT. This gives the protein CASSFDSTEAFF.

V and J are TRBV7-3 and TRBJ2-1; 7 bases fit TRBD2. This CDR3 has 15 amino acids. The germline gives CDR1 SGHTA, CDR2 FQGTGA. Unmatched junction bases numbered 7, after V lost 5 bases and J lost 3 bases. The CDR3 here is CASSAVGGSYNEQFF. CDR3 bases: TGTGCCAGCAGCGCCGTCGGCGGGAGCTACAATGAGCAGTTCTTC.

The table lists this clone with a count of one. The chain combines TRBV4-1 with TRBJ1-4; 10 bases align to TRBD1. There are 15 residues in the CDR3. In germline, CDR1 is MGHRA, CDR2 YSYEKL. J gave up 8 bases and V 1 base, and 4 bases lay outside the gene matches. The CDR3 protein is CASSQAGTGVEKLFF. The CDR3, as DNA: TGCGCCAGCAGCCAAGCCGGGACAGGGGTGGAAAAACTGTTTTTT.

V is TRBV27 and J is TRBJ2-1; 7 bases match TRBD1. The CDR3 loop spans 16 amino acids. V lost 5 bases to trimming and J lost 1 base; unmatched junction nucleotides: 8. Germline assignment: CDR1 MNHEY and CDR2 SMNVEV (reference sequence). The CDR3 loop reads CASSIVQGVSYNEQFF. DNA of the CDR3: TGTGCCAGCAGTATCGTTCAGGGGGTTTCCTACAATGAGCAGTTCTTC.

The V and J genes are TRBV9 and TRBJ2-7; TRBD2 matches at 12 bases. Losses at the gene ends were 0 bases for V and 6 bases for J; bases not matched to a gene: 10. This CDR3 has 17 amino acids. Germline V CDR1 and CDR2: SGDLS, YYNGEE. CDR3 sequence (DNA): TGTGCCAGCAGCGTAGGGGGCAGGGGACTAGCGGGTCCCGAGCAGTACTTC. Its translation: CASSVGGRGLAGPEQYF.

The chain couples TRBV25-1 to TRBJ1-5, with D perhaps TRBD1 (6 bases). Germline CDR1 MGHDK, CDR2 SYGVNS. V was pared by 8 bases and J by 4 bases, with 9 bases between. The CDR3 has 12 amino acids. The chain's CDR3 is CASARGNQPQHF. The DNA of the CDR3 is TGTGCCAGCGCCAGGGGAAATCAGCCCCAGCATTTT.

The chain employs TRBV27 and TRBJ2-1; TRBD2 is a possible D gene (5 bases). Trimming removed 0 bases from V and 4 bases from J, with 13 bases in between. The CDR3 is made up of 16 amino acids. Per the germline V gene, CDR1 is MNHEY and CDR2 is SMNVEV (reference sequence). CDR3 sequence reads: CASSLSGQPGYNEQFF. CDR3 sequence (DNA): TGTGCCAGCAGTTTATCTGGGCAGCCGGGATACAATGAGCAGTTCTTC.

The rearrangement links TRBV27 to TRBJ2-2; D is unclear. The V gene lost 6 bases and the J gene lost 6 bases, with 14 bases spanning the gap. The CDR3 is 14 amino acids. Germline loops: CDR1 MNHEY, CDR2 SMNVEV (reference sequence). The CDR3 DNA reads TGTGCCAGCAGGGATAATAGCTTCTCCGGGGAGCTGTTTTTT. Translation: CASRDNSFSGELFF.

This sequence joins TRBV5-1 and TRBJ2-5; possible D gene TRBD1, 5 bases. Germline CDR1 and CDR2: SGHRS and YFSETQ. With 1 base removed from V and 4 bases from J, the gap between germline ends came to 14 bases. The length of the CDR3 is 15 residues. The DNA for the CDR3 is TGCGCCAGCAGCTTGTCCAGGGCAGAAGGAGAGACCCAGTACTTC. It codes for CASSLSRAEGETQYF.

The DNA for the CDR3 is TGTGCCAGCAGCTTAGGTCTCGCGCAGGTAGCTAACTATGGCTACACCTTC. Translation gives CASSLGLAQVANYGYTF. The chain is built from TRBV7-2 and TRBJ1-2; D gene ambiguous. The V gene's germline CDR1 is SGHTA and CDR2 FQGNSA. The CDR3 sequence is 17 residues long. With 1 base removed from V and 0 bases from J, the gap between germline ends came to 15 bases.

This clone was detected once. The genes are TRBV6-5 and TRBJ2-1, with TRBD1 as a possible D gene (5 bases). The germline V gene has CDR1 MNHEY and CDR2 SVGAGI. The ends were cut back, 5 bases at V and 4 bases at J, with 12 bases in the middle. The CDR3 contains 14 residues. CDR3 sequence (DNA): TGTGCCAGCAGTCGAGACAGAAATTACAATGAGCAGTTCTTC. It is translated as CASSRDRNYNEQFF.

The rearrangement links TRBV7-6 to TRBJ2-1, with 10 bases identical to TRBD2. Per the germline V gene, CDR1 is SGHVS and CDR2 is FNYEAQ. V was clipped by 4 bases and J by 4 bases; unmatched bases: 13. The CDR3 spans 18 residues. CDR3 coding DNA: TGTGCCAGCAGCTCAACGACCGCACTAGCGGGAAGATACAATGAGCAGTTCTTC. Protein sequence: CASSSTTALAGRYNEQFF.

The rearrangement uses TRBV19 and TRBJ1-4; D remains unclear. CDR3 length equals 15 residues. V was trimmed by 3 bases and J by 8 bases, leaving 16 bases between them. Germline CDR1 LNHDA, CDR2 SQIVND (reference sequence). In DNA, the CDR3 is TGTGCCAGTAGTATTTTTGGGTCGCTCGGGGAAAAACTGTTTTTT. Protein product: CASSIFGSLGEKLFF.